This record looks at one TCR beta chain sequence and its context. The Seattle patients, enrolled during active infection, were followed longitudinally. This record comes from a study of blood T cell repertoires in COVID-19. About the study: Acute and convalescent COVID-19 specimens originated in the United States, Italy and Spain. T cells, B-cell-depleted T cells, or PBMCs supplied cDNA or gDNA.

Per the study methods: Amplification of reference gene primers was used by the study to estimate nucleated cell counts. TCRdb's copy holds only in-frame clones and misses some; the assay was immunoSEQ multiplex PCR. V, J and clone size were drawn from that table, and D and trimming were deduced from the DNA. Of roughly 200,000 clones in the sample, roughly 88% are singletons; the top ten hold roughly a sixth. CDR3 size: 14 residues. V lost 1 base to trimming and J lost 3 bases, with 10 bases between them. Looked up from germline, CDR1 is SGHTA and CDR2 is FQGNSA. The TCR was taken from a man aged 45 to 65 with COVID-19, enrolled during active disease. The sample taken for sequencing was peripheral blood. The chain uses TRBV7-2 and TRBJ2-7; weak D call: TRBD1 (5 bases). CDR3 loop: CASSLVGQGYEQYF. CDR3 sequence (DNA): TGTGCCAGCAGCTTAGTTGGCCAGGGCTACGAGCAGTACTTC.